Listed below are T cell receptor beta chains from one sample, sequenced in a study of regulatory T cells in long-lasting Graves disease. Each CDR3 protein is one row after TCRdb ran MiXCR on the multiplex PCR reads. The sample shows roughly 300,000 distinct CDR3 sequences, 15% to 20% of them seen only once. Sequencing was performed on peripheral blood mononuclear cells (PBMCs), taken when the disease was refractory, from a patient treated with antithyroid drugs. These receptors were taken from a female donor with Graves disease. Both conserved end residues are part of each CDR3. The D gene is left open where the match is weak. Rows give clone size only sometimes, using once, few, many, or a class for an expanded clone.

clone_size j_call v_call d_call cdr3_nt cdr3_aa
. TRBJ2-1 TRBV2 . TGTGCCAGCAGTGTAGCGTCTTACAATGAGCAGTTCTTC CASSVASYNEQFF
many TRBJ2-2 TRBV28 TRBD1 TGTGCCAGCAGTTTAACAGGACAGGGGGCGAGCGGGGAGCTGTTTTTT CASSLTGQGASGELFF
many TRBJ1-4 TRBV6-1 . TGTGCCAGCAGGTCAGGGGCAAAACTGTTTTTT CASRSGAKLFF
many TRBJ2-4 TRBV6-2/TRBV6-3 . TGTGCCAGCAGCCCCTACACGATAGCCAAAAACATTCAGTACTTC CASSPYTIAKNIQYF
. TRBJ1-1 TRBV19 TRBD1 TGTGCCAGTAGGAACAGGGGTCCGAACACTGAAGCTTTCTTT CASRNRGPNTEAFF
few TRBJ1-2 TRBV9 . TGTGCCAGCAGCGTAGCTTCCCCAGGCCCGCGCTACACCTTC CASSVASPGPRYTF
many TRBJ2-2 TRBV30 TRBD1 TGTGCCACCGACCTGGGACAGAGGATGGAGCTGTTTTTT CATDLGQRMELFF
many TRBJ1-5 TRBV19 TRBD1 TGTGCCAGCAGTAGACAGGGGGCCGGCAATCAGCCCCAGCATTTT CASSRQGAGNQPQHF
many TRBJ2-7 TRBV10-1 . TGCGCCAGCACGGGGGCGCGCGAGCAGTACTTC CASTGAREQYF
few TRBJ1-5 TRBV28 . TGTGCCAGCAGCATTTATCAGCCCCAGCATTTT CASSIYQPQHF
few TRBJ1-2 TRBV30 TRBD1 TGTGCCTGGAGTGACACAGGGGAGGGGTATGGCTACACCTTC CAWSDTGEGYGYTF
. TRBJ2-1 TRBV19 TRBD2 TGTGCCCCACGGGGGGGCTCCTACAATGAGCAGTTCTTC CAPRGGSYNEQFF
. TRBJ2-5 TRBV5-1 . TGCGCCAGCTTCCAGACAGGCGGCCCGGGGGAGACCCAGTACTTC CASFQTGGPGETQYF
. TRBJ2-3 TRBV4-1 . TGCGCCAGCAGCCACTCACTAGGAACAGATACGCAGTATTTT CASSHSLGTDTQYF
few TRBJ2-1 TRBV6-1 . TGTGCCAGTCGGACAGGCGGGGACAATGAGCAGTTCTTC CASRTGGDNEQFF
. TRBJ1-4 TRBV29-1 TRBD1 TGCAGCGTGCGGACAGGGAATGAAAAACTGTTTTTT CSVRTGNEKLFF
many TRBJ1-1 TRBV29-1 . TGCAGCGTTGCTAGGGGATTCACTGAAGCTTTCTTT CSVARGFTEAFF
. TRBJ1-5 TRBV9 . TGTGCCAGCAGCGTAGAGGGGGGAAGTCAGCCCCAGCATTTT CASSVEGGSQPQHF
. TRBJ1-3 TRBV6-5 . TGTGCCAGCAGTTACGGACAGAGCTCTGGAAACACCATATATTTT CASSYGQSSGNTIYF
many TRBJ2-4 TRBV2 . TGTGCCAGCCTAGTGGAGGGGTTCGTGGGTAGTGCCAAAAACATTCAGTACTTC CASLVEGFVGSAKNIQYF
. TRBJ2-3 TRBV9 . TGTGCCAGCAGCGTATCGAGAGGGGTAGATACGCAGTATTTT CASSVSRGVDTQYF
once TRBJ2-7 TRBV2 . TGTGCCAGCAGTGTAGTGGCAAGATGGGGTTACGAGCAGTACTTC CASSVVARWGYEQYF
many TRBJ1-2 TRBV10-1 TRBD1 TGCGCCAGCAGTGAAGGGGGCGGATATGGCTACACCTTC CASSEGGGYGYTF
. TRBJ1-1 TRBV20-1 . TGCAGTGCTAGGGAGACAGCCCGGAACACTGAAGCTTTCTTT CSARETARNTEAFF
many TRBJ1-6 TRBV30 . TGTGCCTGGAGTGAACAGGGAAGGTCACCCCTCCACTTT CAWSEQGRSPLHF
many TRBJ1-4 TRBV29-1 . TGCAGCGGTGGACGGCCAAATGAAAAACTGTTTTTT CSGGRPNEKLFF
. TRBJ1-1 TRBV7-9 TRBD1 TGTGCCAGCAGCCCAGGGGGGTCAGACAGAGCTTTCTTT CASSPGGSDRAFF
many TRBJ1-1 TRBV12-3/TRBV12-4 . TGTGCCAGCACCTGGATGGGGCGGCCGAACACTGAAGCTTTCTTT CASTWMGRPNTEAFF
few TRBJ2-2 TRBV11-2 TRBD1 TGTGCCAGCAGCACCCACAGGGGCCAGAACACCGGGGAGCTGTTTTTT CASSTHRGQNTGELFF
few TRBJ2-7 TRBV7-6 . TGTGCCAGCAGTAAACTCGCAGGAGGGGGGTCTTCTTACGAGCAGTACTTC CASSKLAGGGSSYEQYF
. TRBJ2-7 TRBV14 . TGTGCCAGCAGCCCCAGGCCGACGTACGAGCAGTACTTC CASSPRPTYEQYF
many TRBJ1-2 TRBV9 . TGTGCCAGCAGCGTAGCTCCTGACAGTAACTATGGCTACACCTTC CASSVAPDSNYGYTF
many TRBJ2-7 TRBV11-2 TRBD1 TGTGCCAGCAGCTCTGCCGGGACAGGGGGCAACGAGCAGTACTTC CASSSAGTGGNEQYF
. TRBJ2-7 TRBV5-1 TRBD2 TGCGCCAGCAGCTTGGAAGGGCTAGCGGGATCCTACGAGCAGTACTTC CASSLEGLAGSYEQYF
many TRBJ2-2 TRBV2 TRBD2 TGTGCCAGCAGCGGGGACGGCGGGAGCACCGGGGAGCTGTTTTTT CASSGDGGSTGELFF